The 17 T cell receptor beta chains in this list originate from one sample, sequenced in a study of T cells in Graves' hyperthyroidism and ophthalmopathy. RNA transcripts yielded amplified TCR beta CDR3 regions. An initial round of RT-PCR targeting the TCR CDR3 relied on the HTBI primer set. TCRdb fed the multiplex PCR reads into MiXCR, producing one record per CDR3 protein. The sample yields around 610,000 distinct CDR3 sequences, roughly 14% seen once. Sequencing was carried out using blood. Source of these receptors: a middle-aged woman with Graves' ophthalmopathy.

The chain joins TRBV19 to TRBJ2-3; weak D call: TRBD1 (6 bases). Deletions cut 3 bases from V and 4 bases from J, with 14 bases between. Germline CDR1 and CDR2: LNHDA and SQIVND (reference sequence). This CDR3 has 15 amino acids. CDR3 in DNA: TGTGCCAGTAGTATCGGTGGCAGGGGACCAGATACGCAGTATTTT. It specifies CASSIGGRGPDTQYF. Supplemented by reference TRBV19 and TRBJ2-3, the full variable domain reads DGGITQSPKYLFRKEGQNVTLSCEQNLNHDAMYWYRQDPGQGLRLIYYSQIVNDFQKGDIAEGYSVSREKKESFPLTVTSAQKNPTAFYLCASSIGGRGPDTQYFGPGTRLTVL.

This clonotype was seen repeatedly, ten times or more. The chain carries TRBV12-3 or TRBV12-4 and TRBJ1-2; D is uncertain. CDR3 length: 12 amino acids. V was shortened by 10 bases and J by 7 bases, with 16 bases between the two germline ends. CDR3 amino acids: CATRPGLGGYTF. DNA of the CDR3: TGTGCCACCAGACCAGGTTTGGGTGGCTACACCTTC.

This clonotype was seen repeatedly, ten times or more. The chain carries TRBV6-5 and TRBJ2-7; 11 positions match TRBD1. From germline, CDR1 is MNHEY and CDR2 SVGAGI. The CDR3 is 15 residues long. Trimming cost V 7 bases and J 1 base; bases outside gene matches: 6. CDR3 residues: CASTLGTGGSYEQYF. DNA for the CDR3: TGTGCCAGCACCTTAGGGACAGGGGGTTCCTACGAGCAGTACTTC.

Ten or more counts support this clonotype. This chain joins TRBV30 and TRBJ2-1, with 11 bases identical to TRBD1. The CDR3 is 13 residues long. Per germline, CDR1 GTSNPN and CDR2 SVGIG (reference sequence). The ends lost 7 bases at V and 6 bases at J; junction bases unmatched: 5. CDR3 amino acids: CAYTGTGGNEQFF. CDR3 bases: TGTGCCTATACCGGGACAGGGGGCAATGAGCAGTTCTTC.

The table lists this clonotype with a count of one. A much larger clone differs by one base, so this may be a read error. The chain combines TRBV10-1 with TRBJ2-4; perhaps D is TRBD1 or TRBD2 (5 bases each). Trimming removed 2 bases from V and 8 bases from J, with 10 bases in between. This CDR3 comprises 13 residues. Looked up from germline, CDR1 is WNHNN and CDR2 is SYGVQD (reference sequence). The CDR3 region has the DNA TGCGCCAGCAGTGAGCACGGGGCAGACATTCAGTACTTC. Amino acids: CASSEHGADIQYF.

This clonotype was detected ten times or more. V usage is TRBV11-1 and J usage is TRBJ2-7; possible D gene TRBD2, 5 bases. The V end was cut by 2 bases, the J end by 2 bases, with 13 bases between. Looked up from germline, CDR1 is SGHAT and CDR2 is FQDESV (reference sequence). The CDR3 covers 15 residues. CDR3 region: CASSLLSGRPYEQYF. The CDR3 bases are TGTGCCAGCAGCTTACTATCGGGGAGACCCTACGAGCAGTACTTC.

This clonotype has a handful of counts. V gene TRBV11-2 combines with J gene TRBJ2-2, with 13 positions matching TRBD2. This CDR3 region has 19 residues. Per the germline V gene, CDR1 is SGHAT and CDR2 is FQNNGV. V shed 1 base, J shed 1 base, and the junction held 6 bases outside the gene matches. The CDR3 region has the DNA TGTGCCAGCAGCTTAGGGGGACTAGCGGGATTAGAGAACACCGGGGAGCTGTTTTTT. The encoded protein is CASSLGGLAGLENTGELFF.

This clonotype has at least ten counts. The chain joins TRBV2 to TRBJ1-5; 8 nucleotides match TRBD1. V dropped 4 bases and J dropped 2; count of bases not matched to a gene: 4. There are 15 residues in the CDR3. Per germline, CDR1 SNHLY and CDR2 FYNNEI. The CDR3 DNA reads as TGTGCCAGCAGTGGGGGACAGGTTGGCAATCAGCCCCAGCATTTT. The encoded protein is CASSGGQVGNQPQHF. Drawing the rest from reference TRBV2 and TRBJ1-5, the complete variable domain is EPEVTQTPSHQVTQMGQEVILRCVPISNHLYFYWYRQILGQKVEFLVSFYNNEISEKSEIFDDQFSVERPDGSNFTLKIRSTKLEDSAMYFCASSGGQVGNQPQHFGDGTRLSIL.

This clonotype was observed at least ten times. CDR3 protein: CARRWIAKNIQYF. The CDR3, as DNA: TGTGCCAGGAGATGGATAGCCAAAAACATTCAGTACTTC. V gene TRBV27 combines with J gene TRBJ2-4, with no clear D. There are 13 residues in the CDR3. Trimming stripped 9 bases from V and 0 bases from J, with 9 bases between. Germline V gives CDR1 MNHEY, CDR2 SMNVEV (reference sequence).

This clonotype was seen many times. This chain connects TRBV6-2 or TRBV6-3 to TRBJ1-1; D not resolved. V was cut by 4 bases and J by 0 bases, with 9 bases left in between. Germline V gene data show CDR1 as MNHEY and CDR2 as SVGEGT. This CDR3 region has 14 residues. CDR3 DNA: TGTGCCAGCAGTTCTCTGGGCTTGAACACTGAAGCTTTCTTT. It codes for CASSSLGLNTEAFF.

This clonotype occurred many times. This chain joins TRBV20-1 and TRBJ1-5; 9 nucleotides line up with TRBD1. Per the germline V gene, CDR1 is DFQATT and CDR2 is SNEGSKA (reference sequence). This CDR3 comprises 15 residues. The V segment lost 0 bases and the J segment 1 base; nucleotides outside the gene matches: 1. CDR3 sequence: CSAREGTGSNQPQHF. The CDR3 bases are TGCAGTGCTAGAGAAGGGACAGGGAGCAATCAGCCCCAGCATTTT.

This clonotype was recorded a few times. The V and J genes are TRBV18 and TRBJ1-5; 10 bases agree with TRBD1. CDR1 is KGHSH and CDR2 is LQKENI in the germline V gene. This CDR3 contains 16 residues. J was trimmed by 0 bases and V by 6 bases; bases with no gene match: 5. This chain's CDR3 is CASSAGQGDSNQPQHF. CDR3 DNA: TGTGCCAGCTCGGCCGGACAGGGGGATAGCAATCAGCCCCAGCATTTT.

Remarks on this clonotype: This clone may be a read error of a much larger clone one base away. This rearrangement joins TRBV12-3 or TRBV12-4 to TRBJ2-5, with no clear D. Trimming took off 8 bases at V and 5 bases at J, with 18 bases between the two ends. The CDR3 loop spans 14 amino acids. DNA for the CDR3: TGTGCCAGCGCATATAGTACCGTGGGGGAGACCCAGTACTTC. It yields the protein CASAYSTVGETQYF.

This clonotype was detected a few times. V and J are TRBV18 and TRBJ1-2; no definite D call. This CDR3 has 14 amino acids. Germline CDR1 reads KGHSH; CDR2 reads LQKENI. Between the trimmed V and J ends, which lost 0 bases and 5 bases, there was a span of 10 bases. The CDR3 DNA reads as TGTGCCAGCTCACCACCGTGGGAGGGTTATGGCTACACCTTC. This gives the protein CASSPPWEGYGYTF. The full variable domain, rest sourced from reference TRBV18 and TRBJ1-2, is NAGVMQNPRHLVRRRGQEARLRCSPMKGHSHVYWYRQLPEEGLKFMVYLQKENIIDESGMPKERFSAEFPKEGPSILRIQQVVRGDSAAYFCASSPPWEGYGYTFGSGTRLTVV.

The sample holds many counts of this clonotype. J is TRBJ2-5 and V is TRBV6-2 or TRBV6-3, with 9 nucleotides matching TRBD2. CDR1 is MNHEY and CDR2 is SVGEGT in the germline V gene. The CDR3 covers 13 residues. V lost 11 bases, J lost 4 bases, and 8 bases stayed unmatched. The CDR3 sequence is CAGTAGGRETQYF. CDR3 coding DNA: TGTGCCGGCACCGCGGGGGGGAGAGAGACCCAGTACTTC.

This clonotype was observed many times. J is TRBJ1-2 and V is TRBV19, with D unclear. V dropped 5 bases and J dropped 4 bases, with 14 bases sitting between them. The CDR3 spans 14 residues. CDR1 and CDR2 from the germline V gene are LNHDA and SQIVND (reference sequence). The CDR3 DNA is TGTGCCAGTAGTCCGTCCTCTAGTGCCTATGGCTACACCTTC. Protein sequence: CASSPSSSAYGYTF.

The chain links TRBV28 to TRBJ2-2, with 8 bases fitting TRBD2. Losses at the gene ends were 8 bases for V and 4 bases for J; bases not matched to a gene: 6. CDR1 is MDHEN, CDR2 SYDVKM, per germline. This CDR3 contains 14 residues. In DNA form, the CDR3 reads TGTGCCAGCTGTAGCGGGATTGGCACCGGGGAGCTGTTTTTT. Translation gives CASCSGIGTGELFF. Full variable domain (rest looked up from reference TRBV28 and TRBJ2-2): DVKVTQSSRYLVKRTGEKVFLECVQDMDHENMFWYRQDPGLGLRLIYFSYDVKMKEKGDIPEGYSVSREKKERFSLILESASTNQTSMYLCASCSGIGTGELFFGEGSRLTVL.